The rows below give T cell receptor beta chains drawn from one sample of a study of CD39 and CD103 CD8 tumor-infiltrating T cells. Method: immunoSEQ multiplex PCR; TCRdb's copy keeps in-frame clones and lacks some. The sample gives 4,000 to 5,500 clones, just over 70% of which show up once; more than 10% is in the top ten. Specimen: CD8+ T cells sorted from blood. These TCRs come from a human donor with head and neck squamous cell carcinoma. CDR3s include the opening cysteine and the closing phenylalanine or tryptophan. The D gene is left open where the match is weak. Where a row states a size, it is once, few, many or the class of an expanded clone; other rows omit it.

j_call d_call v_call clone_size cdr3_aa cdr3_nt
TRBJ2-1 TRBD2 TRBV4-3 . CASSQDSGGGYNEQFF TGCGCCAGCAGCCAAGATTCGGGGGGAGGCTACAATGAGCAGTTCTTC
TRBJ2-7 . TRBV6-5 . CASSTLPRGPDEQYF TGTGCCAGCAGTACTCTTCCCAGGGGACCCGACGAGCAGTACTTC
TRBJ1-1 . TRBV6-6 . CASIQGHTEAFF TGTGCCAGCATCCAGGGCCACACTGAAGCTTTCTTT
TRBJ2-7 TRBD2 TRBV7-2 . CASSWGGSPYEQYF TGTGCCAGCAGCTGGGGAGGGTCCCCCTACGAGCAGTACTTC
TRBJ1-1 TRBD1 TRBV9 . CASSLRQGPATEAFF TGTGCCAGCAGCCTACGACAGGGACCAGCCACTGAAGCTTTCTTT
TRBJ1-2 . TRBV5-6 . CASSPPGGETIYGYTF TGTGCCAGCAGCCCGCCGGGTGGGGAGACTATCTATGGCTACACCTTC
TRBJ2-7 TRBD1 TRBV7-2 once CASSRGQGGYEQYF TGTGCCAGCAGCCGGGGACAGGGGGGATACGAGCAGTACTTC
TRBJ2-7 . TRBV19 . CASSIGPYQDYEQYF TGTGCCAGTAGTATAGGACCATATCAGGACTACGAGCAGTACTTC
TRBJ2-3 TRBD1 TRBV6-1 . CASSEGTGGGDTQYF TGTGCCAGCAGTGAGGGGACAGGGGGCGGAGATACGCAGTATTTT
TRBJ2-5 TRBD1 TRBV27 . CASSTPRTGDETQYF TGTGCCAGCAGTACGCCGCGGACAGGGGATGAGACCCAGTACTTC
TRBJ2-5 TRBD1 TRBV6-1 few CASRPGTGGQETQYF TGTGCCAGCAGGCCCGGGACAGGGGGACAAGAGACCCAGTACTTC